These 2 T cell receptor beta chains came from one sample sequenced in a study of blood T cell repertoires in COVID-19. The method was immunoSEQ multiplex PCR; TCRdb's version includes in-frame clones alone and lacks a portion of them. The repertoire includes approximately 210,000 clones, 84% of them detected once, and roughly a tenth sits in the top ten. The sample was peripheral blood. These receptor sequences come from a woman of 80 years or more with COVID-19, enrolled during active disease.

The J gene is TRBJ1-6, the V gene TRBV24-1; D remains unclear. Germline CDR1 is KGHDR and CDR2 is SFDVKD. Trimming stripped 12 bases from V and 7 bases from J, with 12 bases between. The CDR3 consists of 12 residues. The CDR3 DNA reads as TGTGCCTCCTGCTCACTCAATTCACCCCTCCACTTT. It translates to CASCSLNSPLHF.

The chain combines TRBV14 with TRBJ2-1; no firm D call. CDR1 is SGHDN, CDR2 FVKESK, per germline. V was trimmed by 0 bases and J by 1 base, leaving 7 bases between them. The CDR3 has 15 residues. In nucleotides, the CDR3 is TGTGCCAGCAGCCAAGATGATCGGTCCTACAATGAGCAGTTCTTC. This sequence encodes CASSQDDRSYNEQFF.